A selection of T cell receptor beta chains follows, all from one sample in a study of OX40 agonist ivuxolimab in advanced cancers. Sequencing was performed with immunoSEQ multiplex PCR; in TCRdb, only in-frame clones are kept and a portion is missing. Counted here are 90,000 to 100,000 clones, roughly 83% occurring once; the ten biggest clones make up more than 1.2%. The material sequenced was CD4+ or CD8+ T cells sorted from blood, taken in a trial of the OX40 agonist ivuxolimab. These receptors came from an adult with an advanced solid tumor such as melanoma, head and neck, liver or kidney cancer. The CDR3 runs from the conserved cysteine through the conserved F or W. Size is omitted from some rows. Given values are once, few, many or a class for expanded clones.

TRBV5-1 - CASSSSSGQRVTNVLTF
TRBV18 - CASSPKTGSYNSPLHF
TRBV6-1 - CASSENDRPYEQYF
TRBV7-2 - CASSLVASTDSSGNTIYF
TRBV14 - CASSQGGGPRSPLHF
TRBV7-9 - CASSLSGNGNEQFF
TRBV7-9 - CASRGLAAEGELFF
TRBV18 - CASSPSGLSTDTQYF
TRBV6-5 few CASRGQGYYEQYF
TRBV28 few CASRDRFATNEKLFF
TRBV28 few CASSSDRDSPLHF
TRBV5-1 - CASSLAASGQETQYF
TRBV5-4 - CASSLVESSTGELFF
TRBV10-3 - CAIRGTSGGEETQYF
TRBV11-2 once CASSSTGYNTQYF
TRBV13 - CASSLSSGREGVNTEAFF
TRBV14 once CASSQALMTPNEKLFF
TRBV25-1 - CASSGGLGRGETQYF
TRBV4-2 - CASSQDNLRTGVNEKLFF
TRBV27 - CASSLSWGQARNSPLHF
TRBV6-1 - CAIGVTPAFF
TRBV5-6 - CASSLGGGANYGYTF
TRBV28 - CASSLGGATRRAFF
TRBV6-6 - CASGVGGFRDQPQHF
TRBV6-1 - CASTTSHQPQHF
TRBV9 - CASSVEGRGKYEQFF
TRBV7-8 - CASSLRPTGTGGEKLFF
TRBV29-1 few CSVGQSTDTQYF